This T cell receptor beta chain was sequenced during a study of molecular identifiers for immune sequencing clone quantification. This clonotype was recorded at least ten times. Its antigen is still unknown. CD8+CD4-CCR7+CD45RA+ cells were sorted as naive CD8 T cells. TCRdb fed the PCR reads into MiXCR, producing one record per CDR3 protein. The sample yields hundreds of thousands of distinct CDR3 sequences, 20% to 25% seen once. The germline gives CDR1 SQVTM, CDR2 ANQGSEA. V was trimmed by 3 bases and J by 4 bases, leaving 9 bases between them. The CDR3 is 12 residues long. Study-wide findings and caveats: Investigators reportedly could detect spiked Jurkat TCR RNA from one cell among one million naive cells. Effector cells kept over 97% of their molecules in clones above 20 RNA copies, while naive cells kept under 1% there.

Sequenced: naive CD8+ T cells from blood, with Jurkat cell RNA spiked in. Subset of the sample: FACS-sorted CD8+CD4-CCR7+CD45RA+ naive T cells. The source is a human donor in good health. Some libraries in this study had Jurkat cell RNA spiked in. This chain connects TRBV29-1 to TRBJ1-2; D gene ambiguous. This chain's CDR3 is CSVDSLIYGYTF. CDR3 sequence (DNA): TGCAGCGTTGACAGCTTAATCTATGGCTACACCTTC.